This record concerns one T cell receptor (beta chain) sequence. This entry comes from a study of radiotherapy plus CTLA-4 blockade in lung cancer. About the study: Objective responses were observed in approximately 20% of patients, and disease control was achieved by roughly 30%.

Sequencing was performed with immunoSEQ multiplex PCR; in TCRdb, only in-frame clones are kept and a portion is missing. In the table there are more than 90,000 clones, 80% to 85% of which are singletons. Germline V gives CDR1 MGHRA, CDR2 YSYEKL. The CDR3 is 15 residues long. Trimming pared 1 base from V and 0 bases from J, leaving 7 bases between. The J gene is TRBJ2-1, the V gene TRBV4-1; D uncertain. This material consisted of peripheral blood, taken from a patient treated with radiotherapy plus ipilimumab. The sequence derives from a human donor with non-small cell lung cancer that progressed on radiotherapy plus ipilimumab. The CDR3 is CASSQGYSSYNEQFF. The CDR3 region has the DNA TGCGCCAGCAGCCAAGGGTACAGCTCCTACAATGAGCAGTTCTTC.